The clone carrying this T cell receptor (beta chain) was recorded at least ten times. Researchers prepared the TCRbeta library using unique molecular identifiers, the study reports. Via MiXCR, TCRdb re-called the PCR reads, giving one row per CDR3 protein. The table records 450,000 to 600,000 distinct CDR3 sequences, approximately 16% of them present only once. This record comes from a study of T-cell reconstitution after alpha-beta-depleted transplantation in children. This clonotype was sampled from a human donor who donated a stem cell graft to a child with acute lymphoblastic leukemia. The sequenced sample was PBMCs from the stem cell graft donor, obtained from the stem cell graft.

The CDR3 DNA reads TGTGCCAGCTCTATCCTCGGGACTAGGGGCAATGAGCAGTTCTTC. Encoded protein: CASSILGTRGNEQFF. This chain uses TRBV18 with TRBJ2-1; 8 bases agree with TRBD2. This CDR3 has 15 residues. V gave up 6 bases and J gave up 6 bases; unmatched junction bases: 10. Germline CDR1 is KGHSH and CDR2 is LQKENI.